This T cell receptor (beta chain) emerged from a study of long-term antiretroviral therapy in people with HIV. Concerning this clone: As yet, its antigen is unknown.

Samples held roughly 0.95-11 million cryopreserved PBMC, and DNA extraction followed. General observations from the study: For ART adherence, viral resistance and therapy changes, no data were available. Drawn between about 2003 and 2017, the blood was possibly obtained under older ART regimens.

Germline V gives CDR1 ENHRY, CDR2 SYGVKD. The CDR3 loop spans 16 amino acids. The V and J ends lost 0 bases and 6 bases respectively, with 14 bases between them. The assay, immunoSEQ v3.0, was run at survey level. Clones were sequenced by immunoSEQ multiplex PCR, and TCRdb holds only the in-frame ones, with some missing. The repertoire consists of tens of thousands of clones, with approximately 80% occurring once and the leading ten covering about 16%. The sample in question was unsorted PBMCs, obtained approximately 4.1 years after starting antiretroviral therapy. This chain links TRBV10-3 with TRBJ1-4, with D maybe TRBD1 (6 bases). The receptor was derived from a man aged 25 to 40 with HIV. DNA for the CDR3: TGTGCCATCAGTGAGTCGGGAGGGGGGCCCGATGAAAAACTGTTTTTT. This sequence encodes CAISESGGGPDEKLFF.